Listed here are 32 T cell receptor beta chains from one sample, sequenced in a study of cytomegalovirus exposure and HLA in healthy donors. With 60 Vbeta and 13 Jbeta primers, the PCR was carried out. Repertoires were generated with immunoSEQ multiplex PCR, while TCRdb's copy carries only in-frame clones and drops some. The sample has fewer than 250,000 clones. The sample was PBMCs. These TCRs come from a woman aged 25 to 39 in good health and CMV-seropositive.

V usage is TRBV10-3 and J usage is TRBJ1-5; tentative D call: TRBD1 (5 bases). Looked up from germline, CDR1 is ENHRY and CDR2 is SYGVKD. Trimming took off 2 bases at V and 6 bases at J, with 26 bases between the two ends. This CDR3 has 19 amino acids. This CDR3 is CAISEHHGGSAIRFQPQHF. The CDR3 bases are TGTGCCATCAGTGAGCACCACGGGGGTAGTGCCATCAGATTTCAGCCCCAGCATTTT.

The chain combines TRBV19 with TRBJ2-6; 12 bases are a match to TRBD1. The V gene's germline CDR1 is LNHDA and CDR2 SQIVND (reference sequence). V trimming: 5 bases; J trimming: 4 bases; junction bases outside the gene matches: 18. This CDR3 has 21 amino acids. CDR3 residues: CASSRTSGTGGFPSGANVLTF. CDR3 sequence (DNA): TGTGCCAGTAGTCGGACTTCCGGGACAGGGGGCTTTCCTTCCGGGGCCAACGTCCTGACTTTC.

The CDR3 reads CAISGTGNMAFF. The CDR3 DNA reads TGTGCCATCAGCGGGACAGGGAATATGGCTTTCTTT. This chain links TRBV10-3 with TRBJ1-1, with 9 positions matching TRBD1. The CDR3 spans 12 residues. After removal of 6 bases from V and 11 bases from J, the junction contained 7 bases not matched to a gene. Germline-derived CDR1 and CDR2 are ENHRY and SYGVKD.

This sequence joins TRBV18 and TRBJ2-7, with 11 positions matching TRBD1. Germline CDR1 reads KGHSH; CDR2 reads LQKENI. Trimming cost V 6 bases and J 7 bases; bases outside gene matches: 11. This CDR3 comprises 15 residues. The CDR3 spells CASSSGQGAPGEQYF. The CDR3 nucleotides are TGTGCCAGCTCTTCTGGACAGGGGGCGCCGGGAGAGCAGTACTTC. Full variable domain (missing parts from reference TRBV18 and TRBJ2-7): NAGVMQNPRHLVRRRGQEARLRCSPMKGHSHVYWYRQLPEEGLKFMVYLQKENIIDESGMPKERFSAEFPKEGPSILRIQQVVRGDSAAYFCASSSGQGAPGEQYFGPGTRLTVT.

This rearrangement joins TRBV10-1 to TRBJ2-5; D perhaps matches TRBD2 (7 bases). V shed 6 bases and J shed 1 base, with 15 bases lying between them. The CDR3 length is 15 residues. The germline V gene encodes CDR1 WNHNN and CDR2 SYGVQD (reference sequence). This CDR3 is CASSDRGASQETQYF. In DNA, the CDR3 is TGCGCCAGCAGCGATCGGGGGGCGAGCCAAGAGACCCAGTACTTC.

The V and J genes are TRBV9 and TRBJ2-1; 9 nucleotides line up with TRBD2. Germline lookup yields CDR1 SGDLS and CDR2 YYNGEE. This CDR3 has 13 amino acids. Trimming took 10 bases from V and 5 from J; bases not matched to a gene: 7. The CDR3 sequence is CACAGGPDNEQFF. The CDR3 coding sequence is TGTGCCTGCGCGGGAGGGCCCGACAATGAGCAGTTCTTC.

The chain combines TRBV6-1 with TRBJ2-4; D not resolved. CDR1 is MNHNS, CDR2 SASEGT, per germline. The V and J ends lost 4 bases and 1 base respectively, with 8 bases between them. This CDR3 spans 14 amino acids. CDR3 nucleotides: TGTGCCAGCAGTGGGCGGTTCGCCAAAAACATTCAGTACTTC. It translates to CASSGRFAKNIQYF.

The chain links TRBV5-7 to TRBJ2-2, with D perhaps TRBD2 (5 bases). TRBV5-7 is identified as an open reading frame with a role that is uncertain. This CDR3 is built from 17 residues. The V end was cut by 5 bases, the J end by 7 bases, with 24 bases between. The CDR3 sequence is CASRLRLTRAAGGELFF. The CDR3 DNA reads as TGTGCCAGCAGGCTACGACTGACCCGAGCGGCGGGCGGGGAGCTGTTTTTT.

The J gene is TRBJ2-3, the V gene TRBV7-2, with D possibly TRBD1 on 5 matching bases. V was cut by 4 bases and J by 4 bases, with 12 bases left in between. The CDR3 has 14 residues. CDR1 SGHTA and CDR2 FQGNSA come from the germline V gene. The CDR3 protein is CASSSTLGPDTQYF. Written as DNA, the CDR3 is TGTGCCAGCAGCTCGACTCTGGGGCCAGATACGCAGTATTTT.

The J gene is TRBJ2-7, the V gene TRBV30; 14 bases are shared with TRBD2. Unmatched junction bases numbered 3, after V lost 5 bases and J lost 0 bases. Germline V lookup: CDR1 GTSNPN, CDR2 SVGIG (reference sequence). This CDR3 is built from 15 residues. CDR3 nucleotides: TGTGCCTGGGCAGGGACTAGCGGGAGCTCCTACGAGCAGTACTTC. Translation: CAWAGTSGSSYEQYF.

The V call is TRBV5-4, the J call TRBJ2-1, with TRBD2 identical over 9 bases. V shed 0 bases and J 6 bases; nucleotides not matched to a gene: 7. The length of the CDR3 is 16 residues. In germline, CDR1 is SGHNT, CDR2 YYREEE (reference sequence). CDR3 amino acids: CASSLGGGRAVNEQFF. As DNA, the CDR3 is TGTGCCAGCAGCTTGGGTGGCGGGAGGGCCGTCAATGAGCAGTTCTTC.

This chain uses TRBV6-1 with TRBJ2-1; 8 nucleotides line up with TRBD2. This CDR3 has 14 residues. Germline CDR1 MNHNS, CDR2 SASEGT. The V and J ends lost 5 bases and 9 bases, in that order; junction bases with no gene match: 9. The CDR3 coding sequence is TGTGCCAGCAGTCACCGGGGGGGGTGGAGTGAGCAGTTCTTC. This translates into CASSHRGGWSEQFF.

The chain joins TRBV7-2 to TRBJ2-3; 9 nucleotides agree with TRBD2. CDR3 size: 18 residues. The V and J ends lost 2 bases and 0 bases, in that order; junction bases with no gene match: 9. Germline CDR1 SGHTA, CDR2 FQGNSA. The CDR3 nucleotides read TGTGCCAGCAGCTTATATCCTAGCGGGACTTCTAGCACAGATACGCAGTATTTT. It yields the protein CASSLYPSGTSSTDTQYF.

V gene TRBV11-3 combines with J gene TRBJ2-1; 7 nucleotides match TRBD2. The CDR3 runs 12 residues. The V gene's germline CDR1 is SGHNT and CDR2 YENEEA. Trimming took 5 bases from V and 8 from J; bases not matched to a gene: 3. Here the CDR3 DNA reads TGTGCCAGCAGCCTGGGGGGGGATGAGCAGTTCTTC. Translation: CASSLGGDEQFF.

The rearrangement uses TRBV4-2 and TRBJ2-5; D is perhaps TRBD2 (6 bases). Germline V gene lookup returns CDR1 LGHNA and CDR2 YNFKEQ. The CDR3 contains 15 residues. V gave up 1 base and J gave up 1 base, with 10 bases separating them. As DNA, the CDR3 is TGTGCCAGCAGCCAAGTAGAGGGACTCCAAGAGACCCAGTACTTC. This sequence encodes CASSQVEGLQETQYF.

The genes are TRBV5-6 and TRBJ2-5, with 7 bases matching TRBD1. V trimming: 4 bases; J trimming: 3 bases; junction bases outside the gene matches: 3. This CDR3 region has 13 residues. Germline CDR1 and CDR2: SGHDT and YYEEEE. The CDR3 DNA reads as TGTGCCAGCAGCCATCAGGGGGAAGAGACCCAGTACTTC. Its protein product is CASSHQGEETQYF.

The chain is built from TRBV7-9 and TRBJ2-1; D gene unclear. The CDR3 is made up of 15 amino acids. Trimming shortened V by 5 bases and J by 4 bases, and 15 bases separated the two germline ends. CDR1 SEHNR and CDR2 FQNEAQ come from the germline V gene (reference sequence). The CDR3 sequence is CASSPGRRGYNEQFF. DNA for the CDR3: TGTGCCAGCAGCCCAGGTAGGCGTGGATACAATGAGCAGTTCTTC.

The V and J genes are TRBV19 and TRBJ2-3; 9 bases are shared with TRBD2. V trimming: 3 bases; J trimming: 6 bases; junction bases outside the gene matches: 10. Germline CDR1 and CDR2: LNHDA and SQIVND (reference sequence). The CDR3 sequence is 16 residues long. In DNA, the CDR3 is TGTGCCAGTAGTATGTTTTGGGCGGGAGGGCCGGATACGCAGTATTTT. It translates to CASSMFWAGGPDTQYF.

The V gene is TRBV19, the J gene TRBJ1-1; D perhaps matches TRBD1 (5 bases). The V end was cut by 5 bases, the J end by 3 bases, with 10 bases between. This CDR3 has 13 residues. Germline CDR1 is LNHDA and CDR2 is SQIVND (reference sequence). CDR3 region: CASSLSRDTEAFF. Written as DNA, the CDR3 is TGTGCCAGTAGTCTTTCCAGGGACACTGAAGCTTTCTTT.

J is TRBJ2-7 and V is TRBV10-3, with D possibly matching TRBD2 (6 bases). From germline, CDR1 is ENHRY and CDR2 SYGVKD. The germline V and J ends were trimmed by 0 bases and 6 bases, with 15 bases remaining between them. The CDR3 loop spans 15 amino acids. CDR3 DNA: TGTGCCATCAGTGAGTCTGGGGGACTTCGGGGCGAGCAGTACTTC. Its translation is CAISESGGLRGEQYF.

This sequence joins TRBV5-1 and TRBJ2-3, with D unclear. Trimming took 1 base from V and 2 from J, leaving 17 bases between them. This CDR3 region has 17 residues. Germline loops: CDR1 SGHRS, CDR2 YFSETQ. The CDR3 DNA reads TGCGCCAGCAGCTTGTATTCGTCTAAAAATCCCACAGATACGCAGTATTTT. Translating gives CASSLYSSKNPTDTQYF.

This rearrangement joins TRBV6-5 to TRBJ1-2; D possibly corresponds to TRBD1 (5 bases). V lost 0 bases to trimming and J lost 8 bases, with 19 bases between them. The CDR3 extends over 16 amino acids. CDR1 and CDR2 from the germline V gene are MNHEY and SVGAGI. For the CDR3, the DNA is TGTGCCAGCAGTTACTCGAGGCCAGGGTATAATAGCGGCTACACCTTC. It translates to CASSYSRPGYNSGYTF.

The chain joins TRBV5-1 to TRBJ1-1; 8 bases match TRBD1. After removal of 5 bases from V and 0 bases from J, the junction contained 6 bases not matched to a gene. CDR3 length: 15 residues. CDR1 is SGHRS, CDR2 YFSETQ, per germline. In DNA, the CDR3 is TGCGCCAGCAGAGGACAGGGCCTCATGAACACTGAAGCTTTCTTT. This encodes CASRGQGLMNTEAFF.

This chain connects TRBV2 to TRBJ1-1; a possible D gene is TRBD1 (5 bases). CDR3 size: 15 residues. CDR1 and CDR2 (germline): SNHLY, FYNNEI. V was shortened by 7 bases and J by 6 bases, with 21 bases between the two germline ends. CDR3 residues: CASTPSGDRVSEAFF. CDR3 in DNA: TGTGCCAGCACTCCTTCGGGGGATCGAGTCTCTGAAGCTTTCTTT. Full variable domain (outside the CDR3, taken from reference TRBV2 and TRBJ1-1): EPEVTQTPSHQVTQMGQEVILRCVPISNHLYFYWYRQILGQKVEFLVSFYNNEISEKSEIFDDQFSVERPDGSNFTLKIRSTKLEDSAMYFCASTPSGDRVSEAFFGQGTRLTVV.

The rearrangement uses TRBV29-1 and TRBJ2-7; D is uncertain. The germline CDR1 and CDR2 sequences are SQVTM and ANQGSEA. Trimming removed 4 bases at V and 2 bases at J, with 12 bases between. The CDR3 sequence is 13 residues long. The DNA of the CDR3 is TGCAGCGTTGGTGCAGGTGGTCCCTACGAGCAGTACTTC. This sequence encodes CSVGAGGPYEQYF.

V and J are TRBV15 and TRBJ1-1, with D tentatively TRBD1 (5 bases). V was shortened by 5 bases and J by 5 bases, with 9 bases between the two germline ends. CDR1 and CDR2 (germline): LNHNV, YYDKDF (reference sequence). This CDR3 is 12 amino acids long. Here the CDR3 DNA reads TGTGCCACCAGCTCAGGGTGGACTGAAGCTTTCTTT. Its translation: CATSSGWTEAFF.

The rearrangement joins TRBV9 to TRBJ2-7, with D tentatively TRBD1 (6 bases). Between the trimmed V and J ends, which lost 0 bases and 3 bases, there was a span of 13 bases. This CDR3 is 15 amino acids long. Germline values: CDR1 SGDLS, CDR2 YYNGEE. DNA for the CDR3: TGTGCCAGCAGCGTAGCGACAGGACAGATCTACGAGCAGTACTTC. Amino acids: CASSVATGQIYEQYF.

This chain uses TRBV2 with TRBJ2-5; TRBD2 matches 9 bases. This CDR3 has 15 residues. Trimming at V came to 1 base and at J to 5 bases, leaving 5 bases not matched to a gene. Germline V gene data show CDR1 as SNHLY and CDR2 as FYNNEI. CDR3 sequence: CASSEGESGRETQYF. The CDR3 bases are TGTGCCAGCAGTGAAGGAGAGAGCGGGAGGGAGACCCAGTACTTC. The full variable domain, with the rest looked up from reference TRBV2 and TRBJ2-5, is EPEVTQTPSHQVTQMGQEVILRCVPISNHLYFYWYRQILGQKVEFLVSFYNNEISEKSEIFDDQFSVERPDGSNFTLKIRSTKLEDSAMYFCASSEGESGRETQYFGPGTRLLVL.

The rearrangement joins TRBV30 to TRBJ2-5, with 7 bases matching TRBD1. The CDR3 runs 13 residues. The V gene's germline CDR1 is GTSNPN and CDR2 SVGIG (reference sequence). Losses at the gene ends were 3 bases for V and 2 bases for J; bases not matched to a gene: 3. CDR3 residues: CAWRQGNQETQYF. CDR3 DNA sequence: TGTGCCTGGAGACAGGGGAATCAAGAGACCCAGTACTTC.

V and J are TRBV5-1 and TRBJ2-1, with TRBD2 matching 12 bases. The ends lost 3 bases at V and 0 bases at J; junction bases unmatched: 10. Germline V lookup: CDR1 SGHRS, CDR2 YFSETQ. The CDR3 spans 19 residues. The CDR3 DNA is TGCGCCAGCAGCTGGGCTTCGACTAGCGGGAGCTTCTCCTACAATGAGCAGTTCTTC. Translated: CASSWASTSGSFSYNEQFF. Filled out from reference TRBV5-1 and TRBJ2-1, the complete variable domain reads KAGVTQTPRYLIKTRGQQVTLSCSPISGHRSVSWYQQTPGQGLQFLFEYFSETQRNKGNFPGRFSGRQFSNSRSEMNVSTLELGDSALYLCASSWASTSGSFSYNEQFFGPGTRLTVL.

The genes are TRBV11-2 and TRBJ2-1; perhaps TRBD1 as D (6 bases). The CDR3 totals 15 residues. The germline V gene encodes CDR1 SGHAT and CDR2 FQNNGV. The V end lost 5 bases, the J end lost 2 bases, and 13 bases lay between the germline ends. This chain's CDR3 is CASSLQGLAYNEQFF. The CDR3 DNA follows: TGTGCCAGCAGCCTCCAGGGGCTTGCCTACAATGAGCAGTTCTTC.

V and J are TRBV6-5 and TRBJ1-2; 8 nucleotides line up with TRBD1. This CDR3 spans 14 amino acids. Germline lookup yields CDR1 MNHEY and CDR2 SVGAGI. V lost 6 bases, J lost 5 bases, and 8 bases stayed unmatched. CDR3 DNA: TGTGCCAGCAGGCGGACAGGGAGCCTGTATGGCTACACCTTC. It translates to CASRRTGSLYGYTF.